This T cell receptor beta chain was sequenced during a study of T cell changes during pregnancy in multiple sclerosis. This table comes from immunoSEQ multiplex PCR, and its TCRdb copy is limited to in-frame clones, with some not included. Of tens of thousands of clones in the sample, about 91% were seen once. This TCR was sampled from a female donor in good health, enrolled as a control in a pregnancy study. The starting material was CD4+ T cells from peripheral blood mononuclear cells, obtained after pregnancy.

The DNA for the CDR3 is TGTGCCAGCAGCCAGGACAGGGGGGTTGACGAGCAGTACTTC. Protein: CASSQDRGVDEQYF. J is TRBJ2-7 and V is TRBV2; the match to TRBD1 covers 10 bases. The trim removed 6 bases at V and 5 bases at J, leaving 7 bases unmatched. The CDR3 runs to 14 residues. CDR1 and CDR2 from the germline V gene are SNHLY and FYNNEI.